This TCR beta chain is from a study of T cells in Graves' hyperthyroidism and ophthalmopathy (dated by TCRdb to about 2019). Study-wide context: Peripheral blood samples were taken at the time of initial diagnosis, prior to any treatment. A discovery cohort of roughly 100 patients, fewer than 50 with Graves' ophthalmopathy and under 60 with stable Graves' hyperthyroidism, was used to find distinguishing TCR V-J signatures. The study also compared thyroid tissue and blood T-cell repertoires from five or six Graves' hyperthyroidism patients. An independent validation cohort of around 19 hyperthyroidism patients and about 16 patients who later progressed to ophthalmopathy tested prospective prediction of ophthalmopathy. The roughly 100 discovery patients were divided at random into training and test sets in a 7:3 ratio. Once sampling was done, hyperthyroidism patients were given methimazole at a starting dose of 30 mg daily, whereas ophthalmopathy patients were given high-dose intravenous methylprednisolone. The paper reports TCR Vbeta CDR3 sequencing of some 140 peripheral blood samples: under 45 ophthalmopathy, fewer than 85 hyperthyroidism and 17 progressor patients.

The TCR beta CDR3 regions were amplified from the RNA transcripts. The TCR CDR3 was subjected to a first round of RT-PCR using the HTBI primer set and the Qiagen OneStep RT-PCR kit. Libraries were constructed in a second round of multiplex PCR, after which size selection and purification were performed. Libraries were sequenced paired-end with 100 bp reads on an Illumina HiSeq2000. In the paper's pipeline: SOAPnuke was used to process the raw data, removing reads that contained adapters or uncalled bases, had a mean Phred below 15, or lacked an exact match to the constant primer or identifier. COPE v1.2.5 was used to merge high-quality paired reads, and clonotypes were defined as unique nucleotide sequences. MiTCR v1.1 was used to align clonotypes to the IMGT TRBV, TRBD and TRBJ reference segments. The analysis was restricted to V-J combinations with a frequency above 0.0001, which together covered 99.2% of the repertoires. A TCS score was defined as the ratio of F50 (clonal expansion) to E x V (chaos), with BLOSUM62-based TCRdist applied between CDR3 peptides within each V-J. Welch's t-statistics and random forest reduced fewer than 600 V-J features to 10 to 15, which were used in a naive Bayes classifier (R e1071). Starting from the raw public reads, TCRdb applied fastp trimming at Q25, assembled clones with MiXCR and retained in-frame beta chains. Rows are unified per CDR3 protein, each entry keeping the most common DNA and genes. It is TCRdb's table, rather than the study itself, that gives the V and J calls and clone size. This sample comprises roughly 570,000 distinct CDR3 sequences, 15% to 18% of them detected only once. The top ten clonotypes cover around 7.8% of the sample.

A patient counted as having stable Graves' hyperthyroidism if no progression to ophthalmopathy occurred over 18 months of follow-up. Hyperthyroidism patients were newly diagnosed, had a disease duration of under 2 months, and were aged 18 to 65 years. The study excluded patients with uncontrolled infections, other autoimmune diseases, pregnancy or lactation. Diagnoses relied on clinical symptoms, serum thyroxine and TRAb, thyroid ultrasound and orbital computed tomography. Ficoll-Paque density gradient centrifugation was used to isolate PBMCs from about 10 ml of fresh peripheral blood. Total RNA was extracted using Trizol reagent, and RNA quality was assessed on an Agilent 2100 Bioanalyzer. General study outcomes and caveats: A 13 V-J signature model separated ophthalmopathy from stable hyperthyroidism, with around 90% sensitivity and 81.08% specificity in cross-validation and 80%/75% in testing. Most expanded thyroid clonotypes (frequency above 0.001) were also found in blood, which suggests that blood repertoires may mirror thyroid immune responses. No statistical method was used to set the sample size in advance, and investigators knew the group allocation. During validation, the model predicted progression to ophthalmopathy a median of about 5.9 months ahead of onset, with roughly 65% sensitivity and roughly 72% specificity.

Notes on this clonotype: The antigen it recognizes is unknown. Base qualities are not recorded, but no much larger clone differs from it by a single base.

This sequence was found in a woman aged 25-40 years with Graves' hyperthyroidism. Sequencing was carried out using blood.

The DNA sequence is TGTGCCAGTAGGCCTACAGGGGACTACGAGCAGTACTTC. It specifies CASRPTGDYEQYF. Rearrangement joined TRBV19 to TRBJ2-7, with 7 bases aligning to TRBD1. CDR1 and CDR2 are read off the germline V gene (reference sequence) as LNHDA and SQIVND. The CDR3 contains 13 residues, cysteine and phenylalanine counted. Kept here is only the CDR3 DNA, which spans 39 bases and is read in frame from base 1. The V end gives up 6 bases and the J end 3 bases, leaving 5 bases in the junction not matched to a gene.